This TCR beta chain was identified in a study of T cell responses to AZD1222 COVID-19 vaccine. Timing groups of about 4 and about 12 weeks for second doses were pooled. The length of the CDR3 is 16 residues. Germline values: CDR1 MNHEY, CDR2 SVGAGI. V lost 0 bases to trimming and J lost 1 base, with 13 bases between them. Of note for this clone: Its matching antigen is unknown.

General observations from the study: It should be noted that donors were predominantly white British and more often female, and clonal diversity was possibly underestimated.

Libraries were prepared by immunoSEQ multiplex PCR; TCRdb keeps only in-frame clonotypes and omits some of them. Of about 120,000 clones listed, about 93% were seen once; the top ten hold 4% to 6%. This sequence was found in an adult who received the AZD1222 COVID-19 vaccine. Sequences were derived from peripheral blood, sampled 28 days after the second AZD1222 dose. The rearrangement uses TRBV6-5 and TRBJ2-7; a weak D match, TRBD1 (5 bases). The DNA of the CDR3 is TGTGCCAGCAGTTACTCGATAGGACAAGAGTCCTACGAGCAGTACTTC. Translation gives CASSYSIGQESYEQYF.